This TCR beta chain stems from a study of tumor-infiltrating lymphocytes in primary liver carcinoma. Whole-study context: Tumor staging was T1-T3 N0M0; sizes spanned about 4.2 to 11 cm across.

This clonotype came up a few times. Relative to the germline gene, one junction end is altered; a read error may explain this. In addition to blood RNA drawn from unsorted whole blood, germline DNA was extracted. The CDR3 is made up of 15 amino acids. Germline V gene sequence: CDR1 SGHRS, CDR2 YFSETQ. From around 520 ng of total RNA, TCR beta-specific cDNA was reverse-transcribed using a constant-region primer. Libraries covering TCR beta were generated through three nested multiplex PCR rounds (using a slightly modified ARM-PCR). For around 9 cycles apiece, the opening two PCR rounds ran with TRBV1-TRBV30 forward primers and a C-beta reverse primer. From the multiplex PCR reads, TCRdb called clonotypes with MiXCR, one entry per CDR3 protein. The sample carries about 310,000 distinct CDR3 sequences, 55% to 65% recorded once.

The TCR comes from a man aged 35 to 55 with primary liver carcinoma and hepatitis B virus infection. This sequence joins TRBV5-1 and TRBJ1-1; 8 nucleotides agree with TRBD1. Source material: peripheral blood. CDR3 nucleotide sequence: TGTGCCAGCAGCTTGGTCGGACAGGGGAACACTGAAGCTTTCTTT. Amino acids: CASSLVGQGNTEAFF. Full variable domain (outside the CDR3, taken from reference TRBV5-1 and TRBJ1-1): KAGVTQTPRYLIKTRGQQVTLSCSPISGHRSVSWYQQTPGQGLQFLFEYFSETQRNKGNFPGRFSGRQFSNSRSEMNVSTLELGDSALYLCASSLVGQGNTEAFFGQGTRLTVV.